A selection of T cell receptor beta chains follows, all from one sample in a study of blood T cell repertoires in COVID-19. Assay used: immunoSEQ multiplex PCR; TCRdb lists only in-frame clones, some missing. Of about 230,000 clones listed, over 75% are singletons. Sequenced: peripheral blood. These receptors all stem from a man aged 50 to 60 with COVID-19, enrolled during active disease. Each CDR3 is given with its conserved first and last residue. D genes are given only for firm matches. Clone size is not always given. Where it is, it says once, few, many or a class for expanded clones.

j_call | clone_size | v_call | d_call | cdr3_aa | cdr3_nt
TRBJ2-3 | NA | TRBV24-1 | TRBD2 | CATSDPAGGPDTQYF | TGTGCCACCAGTGACCCAGCGGGGGGGCCGGATACGCAGTATTTT
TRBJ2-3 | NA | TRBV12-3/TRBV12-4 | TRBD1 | CASTQGAGDTQYF | TGTGCCAGTACACAGGGGGCCGGAGATACGCAGTATTTT
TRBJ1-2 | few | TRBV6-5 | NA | CASTARGANYGYTF | TGTGCCAGCACCGCTCGGGGGGCTAACTATGGCTACACCTTC
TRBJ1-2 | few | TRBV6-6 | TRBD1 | CASSQRGQGIPYGYTF | TGTGCCAGCAGTCAAAGGGGACAGGGAATACCCTATGGCTACACCTTC
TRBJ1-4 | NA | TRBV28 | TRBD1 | CASSLGTGAGKLFF | TGTGCCAGCAGTTTAGGGACAGGGGCCGGAAAACTGTTTTTT
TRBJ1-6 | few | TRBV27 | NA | CASRSTDSVPSPLHF | TGTGCCAGCAGGAGCACTGACAGCGTGCCTTCACCCCTCCACTTT
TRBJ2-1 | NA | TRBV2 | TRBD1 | CASSERGRFSEQFF | TGTGCCAGCAGTGAAAGGGGGCGATTTAGTGAGCAGTTCTTC
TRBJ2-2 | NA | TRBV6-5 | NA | CASGSEAPDTGELFF | TGTGCCAGCGGATCCGAAGCGCCCGACACCGGGGAGCTGTTTTTT
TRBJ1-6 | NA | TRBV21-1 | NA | CASSLYRTGWNSPLHF | TGTGCCAGCAGCCTGTACAGGACCGGCTGGAATTCACCCCTCCACTTT
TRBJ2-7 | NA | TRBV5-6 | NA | CASSLSPGTRTYEQYF | TGTGCCAGCAGCTTGTCCCCCGGGACACGGACCTACGAGCAGTACTTC
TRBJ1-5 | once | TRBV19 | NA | CASSQKINQPQHF | TGTGCCAGTAGCCAGAAAATCAATCAGCCCCAGCATTTT
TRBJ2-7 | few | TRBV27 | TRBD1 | CASSRPGQGLYEQYF | TGTGCCAGCAGCCGTCCGGGACAGGGCCTCTACGAGCAGTACTTC
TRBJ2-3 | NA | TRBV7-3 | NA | CASTLTRTDTQYF | TGTGCCAGCACCCTTACCCGGACAGATACGCAGTATTTT
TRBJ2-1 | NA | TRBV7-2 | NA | CASSPRAGRSSYNEQFF | TGTGCCAGCAGCCCCCGGGCGGGCCGTAGCTCCTACAATGAGCAGTTCTTC
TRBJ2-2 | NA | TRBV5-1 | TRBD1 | CASSWTGRTGELFF | TGCGCCAGCAGCTGGACAGGGCGCACCGGGGAGCTGTTTTTT
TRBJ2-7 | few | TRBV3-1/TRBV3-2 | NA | CASSQLGDEQYF | TGTGCCAGCAGCCAGCTGGGCGACGAGCAGTACTTC
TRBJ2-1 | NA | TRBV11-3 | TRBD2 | CASSSPDNGRAGNEQFF | TGTGCCAGCAGCTCCCCTGATAACGGGAGGGCCGGGAATGAGCAGTTCTTC
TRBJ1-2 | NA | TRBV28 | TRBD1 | CASRSGTGIGYTF | TGTGCCAGCAGGTCCGGGACAGGGATTGGCTACACCTTC
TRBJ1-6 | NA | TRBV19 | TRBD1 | CASSVGTGGNSPLHF | TGTGCCAGTAGTGTTGGGACAGGGGGTAATTCACCCCTCCACTTT
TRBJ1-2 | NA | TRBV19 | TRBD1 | CASSGTGYGYTF | TGTGCCAGTAGTGGGACAGGTTATGGCTACACCTTC
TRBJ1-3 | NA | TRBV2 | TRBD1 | CASSGTDGNTIYF | TGTGCCAGCAGCGGGACAGATGGAAACACCATATATTTT
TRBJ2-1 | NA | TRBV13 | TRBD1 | CASSLVQGNEQFF | TGTGCCAGCAGCTTAGTACAGGGGAATGAGCAGTTCTTC
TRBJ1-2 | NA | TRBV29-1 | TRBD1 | CSVVETGVGGYTF | TGCAGCGTTGTTGAGACAGGGGTCGGTGGCTACACCTTC
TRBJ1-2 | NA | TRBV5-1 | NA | CASSQNEGGNGYTF | TGCGCCAGCAGCCAAAATGAGGGGGGGAATGGCTACACCTTC
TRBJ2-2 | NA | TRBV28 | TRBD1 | CASRTGGRTGELFF | TGTGCCAGCAGGACAGGGGGTAGAACCGGGGAGCTGTTTTTT
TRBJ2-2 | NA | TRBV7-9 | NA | CASSLLQGTNTGELFF | TGTGCCAGCAGCTTATTGCAGGGAACGAACACCGGGGAGCTGTTTTTT
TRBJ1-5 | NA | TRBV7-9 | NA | CASSLDFLDSDQHF | TGTGCCAGCAGCTTAGATTTCCTAGACTCGGACCAGCATTTT
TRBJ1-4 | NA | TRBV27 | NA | CASSLIPGPGEKLFF | TGTGCCAGCAGTTTAATCCCAGGGCCCGGTGAAAAACTGTTTTTT
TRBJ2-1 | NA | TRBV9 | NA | CASSVGGQRVNEQFF | TGTGCCAGCAGCGTAGGTGGCCAGCGGGTCAATGAGCAGTTCTTC
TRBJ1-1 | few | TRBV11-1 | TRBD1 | CASSLNRDSQEAFF | TGTGCCAGCAGCTTAAACCGGGACAGCCAAGAAGCTTTCTTT
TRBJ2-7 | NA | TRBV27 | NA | CASSTLTGHRTYEQYF | TGTGCCAGCAGTACGCTTACGGGACACAGGACCTACGAGCAGTACTTC
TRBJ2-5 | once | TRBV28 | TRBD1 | CASLGQREETQYF | TGTGCCAGCCTGGGACAGAGAGAAGAGACCCAGTACTTC
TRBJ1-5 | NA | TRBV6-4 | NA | CASSESAGTAQHF | TGTGCCAGCAGTGAATCTGCAGGCACGGCCCAGCATTTT
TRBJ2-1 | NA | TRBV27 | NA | CASSRLGNEQFF | TGTGCCAGCAGCCGACTAGGAAATGAGCAGTTCTTC
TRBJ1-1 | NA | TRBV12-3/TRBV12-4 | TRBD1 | CASSRGQAEAFF | TGTGCCAGCAGTCGAGGACAGGCTGAAGCTTTCTTT
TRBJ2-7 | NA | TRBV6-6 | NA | CASSYSRAAEQYF | TGTGCCAGCAGTTACTCCAGGGCTGCCGAGCAGTACTTC
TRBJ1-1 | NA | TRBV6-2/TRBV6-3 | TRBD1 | CASSKYSTGKMNTEAFF | TGTGCCAGCAGCAAATATTCGACAGGGAAAATGAACACTGAAGCTTTCTTT
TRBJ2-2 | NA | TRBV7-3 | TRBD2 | CASSLGPGRAGELFF | TGTGCCAGCAGCTTAGGTCCAGGGAGGGCCGGGGAGCTGTTTTTT
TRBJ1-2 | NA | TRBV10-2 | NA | CASPVRVPNYGYTF | TGCGCCAGCCCCGTAAGAGTCCCTAACTATGGCTACACCTTC
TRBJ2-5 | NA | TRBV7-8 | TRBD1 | CASSHDRGVGETQYF | TGTGCCAGCAGTCATGACAGGGGAGTGGGAGAGACCCAGTACTTC
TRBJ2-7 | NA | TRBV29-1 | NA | CSVELLDRRSYEQYF | TGCAGCGTTGAATTGCTGGACAGACGGTCCTACGAGCAGTACTTC
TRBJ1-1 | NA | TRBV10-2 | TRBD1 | CASAWTGGNAEAFF | TGCGCCAGCGCCTGGACAGGGGGAAACGCTGAAGCTTTCTTT
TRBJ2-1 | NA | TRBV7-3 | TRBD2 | CASSKTSGTYNEQFF | TGTGCCAGCAGCAAGACTAGCGGGACCTACAATGAGCAGTTCTTC